What follows are 9 T cell receptor beta chains derived from one specimen sequenced in a study of blood T cell repertoires in COVID-19. Here immunoSEQ multiplex PCR was the method, and the copy in TCRdb shows in-frame clones only, minus some. The profile shows over 100,000 clones, approximately 80% of them singletons. The source material was peripheral blood. The receptors here all came from a woman aged 70-85 years with acute or convalescent COVID-19.

This clone appeared once. The chain uses TRBV19 and TRBJ2-4; 14 bases are a match to TRBD2. Germline CDR1 reads LNHDA; CDR2 reads SQIVND (reference sequence). The CDR3 loop spans 16 amino acids. Unmatched junction bases numbered 9, after V lost 8 bases and J lost 6 bases. Here the CDR3 DNA reads TGTGCCAGTTCTGGACTAGCGGGAGGAGTGGGAAACATTCAGTACTTC. It translates to CASSGLAGGVGNIQYF.

This chain uses TRBV5-1 with TRBJ2-7, with 9 positions matching TRBD1. The CDR3 length is 17 residues. With 4 bases clipped from V and 5 bases from J, the junction kept 16 bases outside the gene matches. CDR1 and CDR2 from the germline V gene are SGHRS and YFSETQ. CDR3 nucleotides: TGCGCCAGCAGCCTACTGGCGGGACAGGGTATGGTAAACGAGCAGTACTTC. It encodes CASSLLAGQGMVNEQYF.

The V call is TRBV3-1 (or the pseudogene TRBV3-2), the J call TRBJ2-2, with TRBD1 identical over 9 bases. With V trimmed by 3 bases and J by 7 bases, 9 bases remained unmatched. Per the germline V gene, CDR1 is LGHDT and CDR2 is YNNKEL (reference sequence). The CDR3 length is 16 residues. The CDR3 reads CASSHRGTGLGGELFF. The CDR3 nucleotides read TGTGCCAGCAGCCATCGCGGGACAGGGTTGGGCGGGGAGCTGTTTTTT.

This chain uses TRBV5-4 with TRBJ1-6; 9 positions match TRBD1. The V gene's germline CDR1 is SGHNT and CDR2 YYREEE (reference sequence). The CDR3 is 14 amino acids. J gave up 7 bases and V 2 bases, and 1 base lay outside the gene matches. The CDR3 nucleotides read TGTGCCAGCAGCTTACAGGGGGCCAATTCACCCCTCCACTTT. It codes for CASSLQGANSPLHF.

V and J are TRBV6-5 and TRBJ2-2; TRBD2 agrees at 9 bases. This CDR3 has 13 residues. V was clipped by 7 bases and J by 7 bases; unmatched bases: 4. CDR1 is MNHEY, CDR2 SVGAGI, per germline. This CDR3 is CASKLAGRGELFF. The CDR3 DNA reads TGTGCCAGCAAACTAGCGGGCCGCGGGGAGCTGTTTTTT.

The chain employs TRBV28 and TRBJ2-2, with 7 positions matching TRBD2. The V gene end was trimmed by 5 bases and the J gene end by 6 bases; junction bases not matched to a gene: 6. The CDR3 runs 14 residues. CDR1 and CDR2 (germline): MDHEN, SYDVKM. The DNA for the CDR3 is TGTGCCAGCAGTCCCGGGGGGTTACCCGGGGAGCTGTTTTTT. Its translation is CASSPGGLPGELFF. Combining the CDR3 with reference TRBV28 and TRBJ2-2 gives the whole variable domain DVKVTQSSRYLVKRTGEKVFLECVQDMDHENMFWYRQDPGLGLRLIYFSYDVKMKEKGDIPEGYSVSREKKERFSLILESASTNQTSMYLCASSPGGLPGELFFGEGSRLTVL.

CDR3 amino acids: CASSMTVQSQPQHF. CDR3 sequence (DNA): TGTGCCAGCAGCATGACAGTTCAGTCTCAGCCCCAGCATTTT. V and J are TRBV3-1 (or the pseudogene TRBV3-2) and TRBJ1-5; perhaps TRBD1 as D (5 bases). V lost 5 bases and J lost 6, with 14 bases in between. The CDR3 is 14 residues long. Germline loops: CDR1 LGHDT, CDR2 YNNKEL (reference sequence).

In this sample, this clone turned up a few times. The CDR3 loop reads CASSNRDSQPQHF. The CDR3 region has the DNA TGTGCCAGCAGTAACAGGGATAGTCAGCCCCAGCATTTT. The chain recombines TRBV12-3 or TRBV12-4 with TRBJ1-5; maybe TRBD1 (6 bases). The CDR3 covers 13 residues. Trimming took 5 bases from V and 6 from J, leaving 11 bases between them.

The V call is TRBV7-8, the J call TRBJ2-3; weak D call: TRBD1 (5 bases). CDR3 length: 17 residues. Trimming removed 6 bases from V and 0 bases from J, with 19 bases in between. Germline V gives CDR1 SGHVS, CDR2 FQNEAQ. Written as DNA, the CDR3 is TGTGCCAGCAGACCCAGGGCTCGGCTAGAGAGCACAGATACGCAGTATTTT. This codes for CASRPRARLESTDTQYF.